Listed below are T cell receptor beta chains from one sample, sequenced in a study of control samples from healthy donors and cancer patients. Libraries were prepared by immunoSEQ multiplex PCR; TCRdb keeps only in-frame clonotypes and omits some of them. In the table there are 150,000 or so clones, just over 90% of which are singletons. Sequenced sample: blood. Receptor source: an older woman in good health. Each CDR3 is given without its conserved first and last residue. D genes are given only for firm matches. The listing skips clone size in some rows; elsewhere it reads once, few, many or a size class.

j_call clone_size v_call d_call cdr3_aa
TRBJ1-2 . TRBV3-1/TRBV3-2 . ASSRPGRANYGYT
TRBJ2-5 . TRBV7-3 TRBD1 ASSLRAGQGKETQY
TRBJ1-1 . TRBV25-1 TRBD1 ASSENTGATEAF
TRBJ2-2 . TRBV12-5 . ASGPDSPAGELF
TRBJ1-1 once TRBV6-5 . ASSSPMNTEAF
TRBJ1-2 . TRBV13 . ASSLGQGQRGGYT
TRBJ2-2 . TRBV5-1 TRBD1 ASSSGGSFTGELF
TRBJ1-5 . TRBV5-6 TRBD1 ASSLAGQGVGRPQH
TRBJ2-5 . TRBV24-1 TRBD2 ATKSASGGQETQY
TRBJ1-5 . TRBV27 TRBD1 ASSPTGGRQPQH
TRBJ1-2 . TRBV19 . ASTNRAIYGYT
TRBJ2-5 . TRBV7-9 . ASSSRSWGAQETQY
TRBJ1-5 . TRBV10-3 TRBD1 AISGDRGGNQPQH
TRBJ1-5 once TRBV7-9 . ASSRGGFDQPQH
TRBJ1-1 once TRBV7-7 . ASSQRLATEAF
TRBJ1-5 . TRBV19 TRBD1 ASSKTGGVSNQPQH
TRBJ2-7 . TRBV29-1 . SVARDFEQY